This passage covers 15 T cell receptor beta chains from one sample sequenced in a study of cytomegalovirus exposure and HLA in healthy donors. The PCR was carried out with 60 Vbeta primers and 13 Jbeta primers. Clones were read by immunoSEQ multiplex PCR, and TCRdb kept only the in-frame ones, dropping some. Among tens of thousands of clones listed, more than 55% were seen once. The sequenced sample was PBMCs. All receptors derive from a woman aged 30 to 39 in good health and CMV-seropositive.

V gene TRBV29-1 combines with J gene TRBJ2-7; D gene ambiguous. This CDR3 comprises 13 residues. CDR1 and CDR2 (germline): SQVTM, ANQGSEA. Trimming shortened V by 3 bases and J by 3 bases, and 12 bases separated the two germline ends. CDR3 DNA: TGCAGCGTTGACGCCGGGTCCCTCTACGAGCAGTACTTC. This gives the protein CSVDAGSLYEQYF.

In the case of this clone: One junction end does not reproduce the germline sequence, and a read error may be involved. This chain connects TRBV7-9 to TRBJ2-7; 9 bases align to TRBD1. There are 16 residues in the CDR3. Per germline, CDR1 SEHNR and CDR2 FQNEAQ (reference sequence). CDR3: CSSSLAGTGQGYEQYF. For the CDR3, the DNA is TGTTCCAGCAGCTTAGCAGGGACAGGGCAGGGCTACGAGCAGTACTTC.

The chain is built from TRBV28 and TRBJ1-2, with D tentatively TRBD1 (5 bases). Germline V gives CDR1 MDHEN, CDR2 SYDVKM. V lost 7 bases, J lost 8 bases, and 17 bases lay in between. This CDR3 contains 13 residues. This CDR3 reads CASTYQGGEGYTF. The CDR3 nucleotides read TGTGCCAGCACTTATCAGGGAGGAGAGGGCTACACCTTC.

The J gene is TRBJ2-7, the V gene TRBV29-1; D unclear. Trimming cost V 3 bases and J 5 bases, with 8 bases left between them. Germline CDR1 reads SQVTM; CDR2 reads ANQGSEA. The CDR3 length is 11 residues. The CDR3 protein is CSVDRYNEQYF. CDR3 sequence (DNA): TGCAGCGTTGACAGGTATAACGAGCAGTACTTC.

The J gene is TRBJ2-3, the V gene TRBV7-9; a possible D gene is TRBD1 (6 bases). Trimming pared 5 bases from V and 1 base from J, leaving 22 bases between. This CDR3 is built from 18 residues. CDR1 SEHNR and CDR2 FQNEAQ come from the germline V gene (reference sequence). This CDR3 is CASSTGDYREGGTDTQYF. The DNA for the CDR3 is TGTGCCAGCAGCACCGGCGATTACAGGGAAGGGGGCACAGATACGCAGTATTTT. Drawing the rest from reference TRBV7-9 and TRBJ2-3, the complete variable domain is DTGVSQNPRHKITKRGQNVTFRCDPISEHNRLYWYRQTLGQGPEFLTYFQNEAQLEKSRLLSDRFSAERPKGSFSTLEIQRTEQGDSAMYLCASSTGDYREGGTDTQYFGPGTRLTVL.

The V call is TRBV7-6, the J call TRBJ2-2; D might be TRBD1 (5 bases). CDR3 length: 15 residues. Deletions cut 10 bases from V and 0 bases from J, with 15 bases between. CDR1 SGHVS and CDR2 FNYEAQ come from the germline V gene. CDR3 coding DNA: TGTGCCACCGCCAGCCAGGGCACGAACACCGGGGAGCTGTTTTTT. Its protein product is CATASQGTNTGELFF.

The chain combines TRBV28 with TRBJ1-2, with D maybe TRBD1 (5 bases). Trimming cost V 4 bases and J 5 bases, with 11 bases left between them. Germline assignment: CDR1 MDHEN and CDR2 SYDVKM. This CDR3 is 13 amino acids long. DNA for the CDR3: TGTGCCAGCAGTTCCACAGGTCTATATGGCTACACCTTC. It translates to CASSSTGLYGYTF.

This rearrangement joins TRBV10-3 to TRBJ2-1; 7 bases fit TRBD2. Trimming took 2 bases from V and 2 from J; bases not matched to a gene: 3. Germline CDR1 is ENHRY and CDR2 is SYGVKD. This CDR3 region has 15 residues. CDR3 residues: CAISELSGAYNEQFF. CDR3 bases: TGTGCCATCAGTGAGCTGAGCGGGGCCTACAATGAGCAGTTCTTC.

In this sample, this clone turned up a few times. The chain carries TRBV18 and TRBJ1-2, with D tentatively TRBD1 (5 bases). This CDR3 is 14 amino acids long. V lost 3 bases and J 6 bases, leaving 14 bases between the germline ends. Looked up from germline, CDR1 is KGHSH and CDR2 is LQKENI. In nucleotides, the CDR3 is TGTGCCAGCTCACCTGCTGGCCAGGGCCATGGCTACACCTTC. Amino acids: CASSPAGQGHGYTF.

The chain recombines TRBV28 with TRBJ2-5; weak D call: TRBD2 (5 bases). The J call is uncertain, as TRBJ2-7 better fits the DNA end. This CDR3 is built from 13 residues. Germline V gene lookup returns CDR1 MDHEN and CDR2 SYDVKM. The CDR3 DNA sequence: TGTGCCAGCAGTTCCGGGGTCCTGTACGAGCAGTACTTC. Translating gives CASSSGVLYEQYF.

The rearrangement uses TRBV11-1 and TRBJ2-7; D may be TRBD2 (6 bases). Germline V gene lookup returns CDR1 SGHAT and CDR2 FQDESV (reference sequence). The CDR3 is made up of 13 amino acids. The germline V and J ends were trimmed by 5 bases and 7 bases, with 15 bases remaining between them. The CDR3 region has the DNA TGTGCCAGCAGCCAAGGATTCCGGGGGGAGCAGTACTTC. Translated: CASSQGFRGEQYF.

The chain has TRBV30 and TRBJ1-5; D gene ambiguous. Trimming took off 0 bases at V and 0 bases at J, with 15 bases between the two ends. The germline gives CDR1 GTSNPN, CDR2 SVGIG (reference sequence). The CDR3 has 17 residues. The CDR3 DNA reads TGTGCCTGGAGTGTAGCCAGGTTCCCCTTTAGCAATCAGCCCCAGCATTTT. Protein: CAWSVARFPFSNQPQHF.

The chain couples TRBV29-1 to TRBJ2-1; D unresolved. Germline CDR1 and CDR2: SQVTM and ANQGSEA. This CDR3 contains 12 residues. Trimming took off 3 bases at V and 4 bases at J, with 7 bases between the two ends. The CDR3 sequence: CSVDFRYNEQFF. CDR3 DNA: TGCAGCGTTGACTTCAGATACAATGAGCAGTTCTTC.

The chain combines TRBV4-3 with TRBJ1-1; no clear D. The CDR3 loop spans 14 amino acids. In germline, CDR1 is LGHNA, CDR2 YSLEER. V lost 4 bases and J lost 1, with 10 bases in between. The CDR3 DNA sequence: TGCGCCAGCAGCCTCAGCGTGGAGAACACTGAAGCTTTCTTT. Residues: CASSLSVENTEAFF.

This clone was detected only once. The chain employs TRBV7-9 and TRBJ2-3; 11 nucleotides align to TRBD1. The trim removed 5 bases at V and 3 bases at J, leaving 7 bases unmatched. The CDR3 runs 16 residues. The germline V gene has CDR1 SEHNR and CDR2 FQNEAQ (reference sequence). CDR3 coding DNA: TGTGCCAGCAGCCCGGGGACAGGGGGGCGTACAGATACGCAGTATTTT. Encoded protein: CASSPGTGGRTDTQYF.